This TCR beta chain originates from a study of cytomegalovirus exposure and HLA in healthy donors. The J segment lost 2 bases and the V segment lost 4 bases, leaving 12 bases of the junction unmatched. CDR1 SGHNT and CDR2 YYREEE come from the germline V gene (reference sequence). The CDR3 consists of 16 residues. The PCR ran on 60 Vbeta and 13 Jbeta primers. TCRdb's table, derived via immunoSEQ multiplex PCR, lists solely in-frame clones and lacks some. Of approximately 38,000 clones in the sample, roughly 82% were seen once. This clonotype was obtained from a woman aged 18-35 years in good health and CMV-seropositive. The sequenced sample consisted of PBMCs. The J gene is TRBJ2-7, the V gene TRBV5-4; 7 nucleotides match TRBD2. CDR3 loop: CASSREVGGGTYEQYF. As DNA, the CDR3 is TGTGCCAGCAGCCGGGAGGTGGGCGGGGGAACCTACGAGCAGTACTTC.